Shown below are 14 T cell receptor beta chains from a single sample sequenced in a study of CD8 T cells in Susac syndrome. Random hexamers were used to reverse transcribe the RNA input (about 0.45 to 1 ug). TCRdb reprocessed the immunoSEQ multiplex PCR reads with MiXCR, giving one entry per CDR3 protein. In the table there are 120,000 to 150,000 distinct CDR3 sequences, approximately 93% of which are singletons. Sequencing was done on a sample of CD8+ T cells from PBMCs. The receptors here all came from a human donor in good health.

The rearrangement joins TRBV19 to TRBJ1-2; possible D gene TRBD1, 6 bases. Germline V gene data show CDR1 as LNHDA and CDR2 as SQIVND (reference sequence). Trimming shortened V by 7 bases and J by 2 bases, and 14 bases separated the two germline ends. CDR3 length equals 14 residues. The CDR3 DNA follows: TGTGCCAGTACCTGGACAGAAGGAAACTATGGCTACACCTTC. The encoded protein is CASTWTEGNYGYTF.

The rearrangement links TRBV20-1 to TRBJ2-4, with D possibly TRBD2 on 6 matching bases. There are 15 residues in the CDR3. Germline lookup yields CDR1 DFQATT and CDR2 SNEGSKA (reference sequence). Trimming pared 5 bases from V and 3 bases from J, leaving 17 bases between. The CDR3 sequence is CSAYTIGRGKNIQYF. The CDR3, as DNA: TGCAGTGCTTACACCATCGGGAGAGGCAAAAACATTCAGTACTTC.

V is TRBV4-1 and J is TRBJ2-1, with 14 bases identical to TRBD2. Looked up from germline, CDR1 is MGHRA and CDR2 is YSYEKL. V dropped 4 bases and J dropped 7; count of bases not matched to a gene: 15. The CDR3 contains 19 residues. For the CDR3, the DNA is TGCGCCAGCAGCCGTCTTACCTCCGGGACTAGCGGGAGAAATAATGAGCAGTTCTTC. Translation gives CASSRLTSGTSGRNNEQFF.

The V call is TRBV13, the J call TRBJ2-1, with D perhaps matching TRBD1 or TRBD2 (5 bases each). In germline, CDR1 is PRHDT, CDR2 FYEKMQ (reference sequence). The CDR3 totals 16 residues. V lost 5 bases, J lost 2 bases, and 16 bases lay in between. CDR3 nucleotides: TGTGCCAGCAGCACCGCCGGGACGGGCACCTACAATGAGCAGTTCTTC. Amino acids: CASSTAGTGTYNEQFF.

The chain has TRBV7-8 and TRBJ2-1; a weak D match, TRBD2 (5 bases). Trimming pared 1 base from V and 6 bases from J, leaving 13 bases between. CDR1 and CDR2 (germline): SGHVS, FQNEAQ. The length of the CDR3 is 15 residues. CDR3 region: CASSLVSGAPNEQFF. The CDR3 DNA sequence: TGTGCCAGCAGCTTAGTCAGCGGAGCACCCAATGAGCAGTTCTTC.

The chain has TRBV27 and TRBJ2-7; D unresolved. The CDR3 covers 13 residues. The ends were cut back, 8 bases at V and 2 bases at J, with 13 bases in the middle. Per germline, CDR1 MNHEY and CDR2 SMNVEV (reference sequence). This chain's CDR3 is CASAAGTTYEQYF. The CDR3 coding sequence is TGTGCCAGCGCTGCCGGTACCACCTACGAGCAGTACTTC.

This chain uses TRBV24-1 with TRBJ2-3, with TRBD2 identical over 7 bases. From germline, CDR1 is KGHDR and CDR2 SFDVKD. The junction had 6 bases not matched to a gene; V was cut back by 6 bases and J by 1 base. There are 15 residues in the CDR3. The CDR3 is CATSSRREGTDTQYF. CDR3 in DNA: TGTGCCACCAGTTCACGTCGGGAGGGCACAGATACGCAGTATTTT.

This rearrangement joins TRBV27 to TRBJ2-1; a weak D match, TRBD2 (5 bases). The ends were cut back, 4 bases at V and 5 bases at J, with 9 bases in the middle. The germline V gene has CDR1 MNHEY and CDR2 SMNVEV (reference sequence). The length of the CDR3 is 13 residues. CDR3 sequence reads: CASSWTENNEQFF. DNA of the CDR3: TGTGCCAGCAGTTGGACTGAAAACAATGAGCAGTTCTTC.

This CDR3 reads CSVTGGKDTEAFF. The CDR3 nucleotides read TGCAGCGTCACAGGGGGCAAGGACACTGAAGCTTTCTTT. This chain uses TRBV29-1 with TRBJ1-1, with 9 positions matching TRBD1. Germline V gene lookup returns CDR1 SQVTM and CDR2 ANQGSEA. Trimming cost V 6 bases and J 3 bases; bases outside gene matches: 5. This CDR3 spans 13 amino acids.

The chain has TRBV20-1 and TRBJ1-1; D not certain. This CDR3 contains 15 residues. Trimming took 1 base from V and 0 from J, leaving 12 bases between them. Germline assignment: CDR1 DFQATT and CDR2 SNEGSKA (reference sequence). CDR3 coding DNA: TGCAGTGCTAGAGCTCGGGATTTCATGAACACTGAAGCTTTCTTT. It encodes CSARARDFMNTEAFF.

The chain joins TRBV15 to TRBJ2-1; D is possibly TRBD1 (6 bases). The CDR3 has 16 amino acids. The germline V gene encodes CDR1 LNHNV and CDR2 YYDKDF (reference sequence). V dropped 0 bases and J dropped 2 bases, with 11 bases sitting between them. CDR3 region: CATSREITGPYNEQFF. The CDR3 DNA reads TGTGCCACCAGCAGAGAAATTACAGGGCCCTACAATGAGCAGTTCTTC.

The V gene is TRBV6-2 or TRBV6-3, the J gene TRBJ2-1; 7 bases fit TRBD2. V lost 4 bases to trimming and J lost 7 bases; unmatched junction nucleotides: 4. CDR3 length: 13 residues. Per germline, CDR1 MNHEY and CDR2 SVGEGT. CDR3 bases: TGTGCCAGCAGTTGGCTAGCGGCAAATGAGCAGTTCTTC. Its translation is CASSWLAANEQFF.

This clonotype is a singleton in its sample. This sequence joins TRBV7-9 and TRBJ2-3; 7 nucleotides match TRBD2. V gave up 7 bases and J gave up 3 bases; unmatched junction bases: 7. The length of the CDR3 is 14 residues. The germline V gene encodes CDR1 SEHNR and CDR2 FQNEAQ (reference sequence). The CDR3 DNA is TGTGCCAGCATCGGGGGGAGCGTGACAGATACGCAGTATTTT. Translating gives CASIGGSVTDTQYF.

The chain carries TRBV18 and TRBJ2-5; no definite D call. This CDR3 comprises 13 residues. Trimming took 3 bases from V and 2 from J, leaving 7 bases between them. The V gene's germline CDR1 is KGHSH and CDR2 LQKENI. The CDR3 nucleotides read TGTGCCAGCTCACCGTGGGGACAAGAGACCCAGTACTTC. Residues: CASSPWGQETQYF.